This T cell receptor beta chain was found in a study of tumor and adjacent non-tumor tissue in lung cancer. No cell sorting was done before RNA was extracted from the tissue. Germline values: CDR1 SEHNR, CDR2 FQNEAQ (reference sequence). The CDR3 covers 11 residues. Trimming removed 2 bases from V and 7 bases from J, with 5 bases in between. The study, taken as a whole, reports: Compared with tumor, normal lung showed significantly lower TCR diversity.

TCRbeta libraries were built with three rounds of nested PCR, modified from ARM-PCR. From the multiplex PCR reads, TCRdb called clonotypes with MiXCR, one entry per CDR3 protein. The sample shows approximately 110,000 distinct CDR3 sequences, around 80% of them seen only once. This clonotype was counted many times. The antigen is not known. This sequence joins TRBV7-9 and TRBJ1-1; D call uncertain. The origin of this receptor is a woman between 55 and 75 years old with non-small cell lung cancer. Sequencing was done on a sample of lung tumor tissue. The DNA for the CDR3 is TGTGCCAGCAGCTTACGAGGTGAAGCTTTCTTT. Amino acid sequence: CASSLRGEAFF.